What follows are 21 T cell receptor beta chains derived from one specimen sequenced in a study of shared clonotypes between healthy human individuals. CD45RO-negative, CCR7-positively selected cells formed the naive CD8 fraction, excluding terminally differentiated effector memory CD45RA+ cells. The protocol was immunoSEQ multiplex PCR, while the TCRdb copy is restricted to in-frame clones and leaves out a portion. This sample has about 1.9 million clones, with just under 95% found just once. The sequenced sample consisted of naive CD8+ T cells from PBMCs. These receptors were taken from a man younger than 35 in good health. Some clones in this sample may be carry-over from other donors' samples.

This chain joins TRBV10-3 and TRBJ2-1; 7 bases fit TRBD2. Germline V lookup: CDR1 ENHRY, CDR2 SYGVKD. Losses at the gene ends were 4 bases for V and 5 bases for J; bases not matched to a gene: 11. This CDR3 region has 16 residues. The CDR3: CAISGRISGVNNEQFF. CDR3 sequence (DNA): TGTGCCATCAGTGGTCGGATCAGCGGGGTGAACAATGAGCAGTTCTTC.

This clone appeared once. The rearrangement uses TRBV6-6 and TRBJ2-5; 10 bases line up with TRBD1. Germline trimming cut 2 bases from V and 5 bases from J; bases unmatched to any gene: 5. This CDR3 contains 15 residues. CDR1 and CDR2 from the germline V gene are MNHNY and SVGAGI (reference sequence). DNA of the CDR3: TGTGCCAGCAGTTACGAGGGACAGGGGCGGGAGACCCAGTACTTC. This gives the protein CASSYEGQGRETQYF.

V gene TRBV30 combines with J gene TRBJ2-7; 9 bases line up with TRBD1. Unmatched junction bases numbered 6, after V lost 5 bases and J lost 4 bases. The length of the CDR3 is 13 residues. Germline loops: CDR1 GTSNPN, CDR2 SVGIG (reference sequence). CDR3 nucleotide sequence: TGTGCCTGGGCGACAGGGGGTCGTTACGAGCAGTACTTC. Translation gives CAWATGGRYEQYF.

The rearrangement joins TRBV28 to TRBJ1-1; D gene ambiguous. Between the trimmed V and J ends, which lost 1 base and 7 bases, there was a span of 7 bases. Germline V gene sequence: CDR1 MDHEN, CDR2 SYDVKM. The CDR3 is 12 residues long. The chain's CDR3 is CASSLLFYEAFF. In DNA, the CDR3 is TGTGCCAGCAGTTTATTGTTTTATGAAGCTTTCTTT.

The V and J genes are TRBV30 and TRBJ1-1; 9 positions match TRBD1. Germline V gene sequence: CDR1 GTSNPN, CDR2 SVGIG (reference sequence). After removal of 8 bases from V and 0 bases from J, the junction contained 4 bases not matched to a gene. CDR3 length: 13 amino acids. The CDR3 DNA reads as TGTGCCGGGGACAGGGCAATGAACACTGAAGCTTTCTTT. Translated, it gives CAGDRAMNTEAFF.

V is TRBV5-4 and J is TRBJ1-1, with D maybe TRBD1 (6 bases). The CDR3 is made up of 15 amino acids. With 3 bases removed from V and 3 bases from J, the gap between germline ends came to 15 bases. Germline CDR1 reads SGHNT; CDR2 reads YYREEE (reference sequence). The CDR3 DNA is TGTGCCAGCAGCTGGGGGCAGGGGTCGTACACTGAAGCTTTCTTT. Translated, it gives CASSWGQGSYTEAFF. Full variable domain (remainder filled in from reference TRBV5-4 and TRBJ1-1): ETGVTQSPTHLIKTRGQQVTLRCSSQSGHNTVSWYQQALGQGPQFIFQYYREEENGRGNFPPRFSGLQFPNYSSELNVNALELDDSALYLCASSWGQGSYTEAFFGQGTRLTVV.

The rearrangement uses TRBV4-1 and TRBJ2-6, with a weak D call TRBD1 (6 bases). Trimming took 0 bases from V and 0 from J, leaving 12 bases between them. The CDR3 sequence is 18 residues long. CDR1 and CDR2 from the germline V gene are MGHRA and YSYEKL. CDR3 amino acids: CASSQDQGHLSGANVLTF. The CDR3 DNA sequence: TGCGCCAGCAGCCAAGATCAGGGGCATCTCTCTGGGGCCAACGTCCTGACTTTC.

The rearrangement links TRBV5-4 to TRBJ2-7, with a possible D match to TRBD2 (5 bases). The CDR3 has 14 residues. V was trimmed by 4 bases and J by 1 base, leaving 12 bases between them. The germline gives CDR1 SGHNT, CDR2 YYREEE (reference sequence). For the CDR3, the DNA is TGTGCCAGCAGCAGGGATCGGGGTTCCTACGAGCAGTACTTC. This gives the protein CASSRDRGSYEQYF.

The rearrangement links TRBV11-1 to TRBJ1-1, with a tentative D call TRBD1 (6 bases). This CDR3 spans 14 amino acids. The germline gives CDR1 SGHAT, CDR2 FQDESV (reference sequence). Trimming took off 1 base at V and 1 base at J, with 7 bases between the two ends. CDR3: CASSLVTGNTEAFF. The CDR3 DNA sequence: TGTGCCAGCAGCTTAGTGACAGGGAACACTGAAGCTTTCTTT.

The chain couples TRBV9 to TRBJ2-3; tentatively, D is TRBD1 (5 bases). V was trimmed by 4 bases and J by 1 base, leaving 13 bases between them. Germline lookup yields CDR1 SGDLS and CDR2 YYNGEE. The CDR3 contains 15 residues. CDR3 sequence: CASSPRTSRTDTQYF. In DNA, the CDR3 is TGTGCCAGCAGCCCGCGGACATCCCGCACAGATACGCAGTATTTT.

J is TRBJ1-1 and V is TRBV7-9; 8 bases align to TRBD1. This CDR3 spans 17 amino acids. From germline, CDR1 is SEHNR and CDR2 FQNEAQ (reference sequence). V lost 6 bases and J lost 2; bases outside the gene matches: 14. CDR3 bases: TGTGCCAGCAGGCTAGGGTCAGGCAGGGGGCCTAACACTGAAGCTTTCTTT. Its protein product is CASRLGSGRGPNTEAFF. The variable domain in full, completed from reference TRBV7-9 and TRBJ1-1, reads DTGVSQNPRHKITKRGQNVTFRCDPISEHNRLYWYRQTLGQGPEFLTYFQNEAQLEKSRLLSDRFSAERPKGSFSTLEIQRTEQGDSAMYLCASRLGSGRGPNTEAFFGQGTRLTVV.

The chain recombines TRBV5-6 with TRBJ2-1; D is perhaps TRBD1 or TRBD2 (6 bases each). CDR3 length equals 13 residues. Germline loops: CDR1 SGHDT, CDR2 YYEEEE. With 4 bases removed from V and 7 bases from J, the gap between germline ends came to 12 bases. The CDR3 DNA reads as TGTGCCAGCAGCGCCGGGGGCGCGAATGAGCAGTTCTTC. This gives the protein CASSAGGANEQFF. The full variable domain, with the rest looked up from reference TRBV5-6 and TRBJ2-1, is DAGVTQSPTHLIKTRGQQVTLRCSPKSGHDTVSWYQQALGQGPQFIFQYYEEEERQRGNFPDRFSGHQFPNYSSELNVNALLLGDSALYLCASSAGGANEQFFGPGTRLTVL.

The chain joins TRBV27 to TRBJ2-1; D not certain. Trimming removed 9 bases from V and 0 bases from J, with 9 bases in between. Germline loops: CDR1 MNHEY, CDR2 SMNVEV (reference sequence). There are 13 residues in the CDR3. The chain's CDR3 is CASIGTSYNEQFF. The DNA for the CDR3 is TGTGCCAGTATAGGAACCTCCTACAATGAGCAGTTCTTC.

The chain combines TRBV7-3 with TRBJ1-2, with 9 nucleotides matching TRBD1. Germline V gene sequence: CDR1 SGHTA, CDR2 FQGTGA. CDR3 length: 16 residues. Trimming removed 2 bases from V and 4 bases from J; junction bases left unmatched: 8. This chain's CDR3 is CASSLGNRGLGYGYTF. The CDR3 nucleotides read TGTGCCAGCAGCTTAGGGAACAGGGGGCTCGGCTATGGCTACACCTTC.

The chain is built from TRBV5-8 and TRBJ1-5; 11 nucleotides match TRBD1. The trim removed 0 bases at V and 6 bases at J, leaving 8 bases unmatched. Germline assignment: CDR1 SGHTS and CDR2 YDEGEE. This CDR3 has 17 amino acids. Here the CDR3 DNA reads TGTGCCAGCAGCTTGGAGGGACAGGGGGTCAGGTCTCAGCCCCAGCATTTT. Its translation: CASSLEGQGVRSQPQHF.

The chain uses TRBV10-1 and TRBJ2-7, with TRBD1 as a possible D gene (5 bases). The CDR3 consists of 13 residues. In germline, CDR1 is WNHNN, CDR2 SYGVQD (reference sequence). Trimming pared 4 bases from V and 2 bases from J, leaving 9 bases between. The CDR3, as DNA: TGCGCCAGCAGTGGCAGGGTTCCCTACGAGCAGTACTTC. This gives the protein CASSGRVPYEQYF.

This rearrangement joins TRBV10-3 to TRBJ2-1, with D unresolved. The CDR3 loop spans 14 amino acids. Trimming pared 8 bases from V and 6 bases from J, leaving 17 bases between. Germline CDR1 is ENHRY and CDR2 is SYGVKD. For the CDR3, the DNA is TGTGCCATCTCAGTCTCACTACCCCTCAATGAGCAGTTCTTC. Encoded protein: CAISVSLPLNEQFF.

V gene TRBV9 combines with J gene TRBJ1-2; no definite D call. Germline V lookup: CDR1 SGDLS, CDR2 YYNGEE. Trimming stripped 8 bases from V and 6 bases from J, with 11 bases between. The CDR3 has 11 residues. CDR3: CARGTRHGYTF. The CDR3 DNA reads TGTGCCAGGGGCACCCGGCATGGCTACACCTTC.

The chain combines TRBV7-8 with TRBJ2-7; D gene ambiguous. This CDR3 spans 15 amino acids. The V end was cut by 1 base, the J end by 5 bases, with 15 bases between. Germline V gene lookup returns CDR1 SGHVS and CDR2 FQNEAQ. The CDR3 loop is CASSLGVSLSHEQYF. CDR3 DNA sequence: TGTGCCAGCAGCTTAGGCGTCAGTCTTTCACACGAGCAGTACTTC.

V is TRBV27 and J is TRBJ1-2, with 10 nucleotides matching TRBD1. The CDR3 sequence is 15 residues long. V shed 4 bases and J 1 base; nucleotides not matched to a gene: 3. Germline values: CDR1 MNHEY, CDR2 SMNVEV (reference sequence). Here the CDR3 reads CASSWDRGLNYGYTF. The CDR3 bases are TGTGCCAGCAGTTGGGACAGGGGCCTTAACTATGGCTACACCTTC.

The chain links TRBV19 to TRBJ2-1, with 9 bases that match TRBD2. The CDR3 spans 13 residues. The junction had 3 bases not matched to a gene; V was cut back by 5 bases and J by 7 bases. Germline V gives CDR1 LNHDA, CDR2 SQIVND (reference sequence). CDR3 nucleotides: TGTGCCAGTAGTCCCCTAGCGGGAAATGAGCAGTTCTTC. Its translation: CASSPLAGNEQFF.